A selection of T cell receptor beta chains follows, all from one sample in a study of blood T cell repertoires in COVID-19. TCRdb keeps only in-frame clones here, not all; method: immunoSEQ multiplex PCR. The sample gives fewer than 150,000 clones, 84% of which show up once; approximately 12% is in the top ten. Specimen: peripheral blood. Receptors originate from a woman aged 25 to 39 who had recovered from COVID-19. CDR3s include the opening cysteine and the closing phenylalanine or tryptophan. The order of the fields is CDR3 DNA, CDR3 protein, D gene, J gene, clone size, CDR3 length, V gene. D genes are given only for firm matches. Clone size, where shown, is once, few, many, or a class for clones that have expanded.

cdr3_nt: TGTGCCAGCAGCCTCACAACGGGAGAGACCCAGTACTTC; cdr3_aa: CASSLTTGETQYF; d_call: -; j_call: TRBJ2-5; clone_size: hyperexpanded; cdr3_length: 13; v_call: TRBV7-9
cdr3_nt: TGTGCCAGCAGCCACGCGAGGGGACAGATTATTTACGAGCAGTACTTC; cdr3_aa: CASSHARGQIIYEQYF; d_call: TRBD1; j_call: TRBJ2-7; clone_size: -; cdr3_length: 16; v_call: TRBV3-1/TRBV3-2
cdr3_nt: TGTGCCAGCAGCTTAGTGCCGGGGGGCTACACCGGGGAGCTGTTTTTT; cdr3_aa: CASSLVPGGYTGELFF; d_call: -; j_call: TRBJ2-2; clone_size: -; cdr3_length: 16; v_call: TRBV7-8
cdr3_nt: TGTGCCAGCCAACGACAGGGATATAGTTCACCCCTCCACTTT; cdr3_aa: CASQRQGYSSPLHF; d_call: TRBD1; j_call: TRBJ1-6; clone_size: once; cdr3_length: 14; v_call: TRBV15
cdr3_nt: TGTGCCAGCAGTTACTCGAACCCAGGGATCGATGAGCAGTTCTTC; cdr3_aa: CASSYSNPGIDEQFF; d_call: -; j_call: TRBJ2-1; clone_size: -; cdr3_length: 15; v_call: TRBV6-5
cdr3_nt: TGCGCCAGCAGCCAAGATCTAGGGGCAGATACGCAGTATTTT; cdr3_aa: CASSQDLGADTQYF; d_call: -; j_call: TRBJ2-3; clone_size: -; cdr3_length: 14; v_call: TRBV4-1
cdr3_nt: TGTGCCAGCAGCTTAACGCAGGGCGGGAAAGCTTTCTTT; cdr3_aa: CASSLTQGGKAFF; d_call: -; j_call: TRBJ1-1; clone_size: -; cdr3_length: 13; v_call: TRBV7-3
cdr3_nt: TGTGCCAGCAGGGACAGGGGTTTGACAGATACGCAGTATTTT; cdr3_aa: CASRDRGLTDTQYF; d_call: TRBD1; j_call: TRBJ2-3; clone_size: -; cdr3_length: 14; v_call: TRBV6-5
cdr3_nt: TGTGCCAGCAGCGCTCTAGCGGGAGAGGCTGGGGCCAACGTCCTGACTTTC; cdr3_aa: CASSALAGEAGANVLTF; d_call: TRBD2; j_call: TRBJ2-6; clone_size: -; cdr3_length: 17; v_call: TRBV9
cdr3_nt: TGTGCCAGCAGCTCCATAGCGGGAAGGGGCACCGGGGAGCTGTTTTTT; cdr3_aa: CASSSIAGRGTGELFF; d_call: TRBD2; j_call: TRBJ2-2; clone_size: once; cdr3_length: 16; v_call: TRBV7-2
cdr3_nt: TGTGCCAGTAGTACCGTCACATCCGCTTTGAACGAGCAGTACTTC; cdr3_aa: CASSTVTSALNEQYF; d_call: -; j_call: TRBJ2-7; clone_size: once; cdr3_length: 15; v_call: TRBV19
cdr3_nt: TGTGCCACCAGCAGAGAGCGACAGGTTGAAAAACTGTTTTTT; cdr3_aa: CATSRERQVEKLFF; d_call: -; j_call: TRBJ1-4; clone_size: -; cdr3_length: 14; v_call: TRBV15
cdr3_nt: TGTGCCAGCTCACCAATAGAGTCTGCTTCTAACTATGGCTACACCTTC; cdr3_aa: CASSPIESASNYGYTF; d_call: -; j_call: TRBJ1-2; clone_size: -; cdr3_length: 16; v_call: TRBV18
cdr3_nt: TGTGCCAGCAGCCAAAAAGGGCAGGGCGCTGAAGCTTTCTTT; cdr3_aa: CASSQKGQGAEAFF; d_call: -; j_call: TRBJ1-1; clone_size: -; cdr3_length: 14; v_call: TRBV3-1/TRBV3-2
cdr3_nt: TGTGCCAGCAGCCCTTCGACAGGGCAGAGGGAAAAACTGTTTTTT; cdr3_aa: CASSPSTGQREKLFF; d_call: TRBD1; j_call: TRBJ1-4; clone_size: -; cdr3_length: 15; v_call: TRBV7-8
cdr3_nt: TGTGCCAGCAGCGTAGGTGGGAGTTCCAGCGAGCAGTACTTC; cdr3_aa: CASSVGGSSSEQYF; d_call: -; j_call: TRBJ2-7; clone_size: -; cdr3_length: 14; v_call: TRBV9
cdr3_nt: TGTGCCAGCAGCTTAAACCCCGGAGGGTTCGACGCGAACACCGGGGAGCTGTTTTTT; cdr3_aa: CASSLNPGGFDANTGELFF; d_call: -; j_call: TRBJ2-2; clone_size: once; cdr3_length: 19; v_call: TRBV13
cdr3_nt: TGTGCCAGCAGCCAACTAGGGGCTGCCTCTGGGGCCAACGTCCTGACTTTC; cdr3_aa: CASSQLGAASGANVLTF; d_call: -; j_call: TRBJ2-6; clone_size: -; cdr3_length: 17; v_call: TRBV3-1/TRBV3-2
cdr3_nt: TGTGCCAGCAGTACCTTACTAGCGGCGGCGCCCTACAATGAGCAGTTCTTC; cdr3_aa: CASSTLLAAAPYNEQFF; d_call: TRBD2; j_call: TRBJ2-1; clone_size: -; cdr3_length: 17; v_call: TRBV27
cdr3_nt: TGCGCCAGCAGCCCGAGGACAGCCTCTAACACTGAAGCTTTCTTT; cdr3_aa: CASSPRTASNTEAFF; d_call: -; j_call: TRBJ1-1; clone_size: -; cdr3_length: 15; v_call: TRBV5-1
cdr3_nt: TGTGCCAGCAGCCAGGATCCGAACACTGAAGCTTTCTTT; cdr3_aa: CASSQDPNTEAFF; d_call: -; j_call: TRBJ1-1; clone_size: once; cdr3_length: 13; v_call: TRBV6-5
cdr3_nt: TGTGCCAGCAGCCAAAATCGGGTACCCCCCTACGAGCAGTACTTC; cdr3_aa: CASSQNRVPPYEQYF; d_call: -; j_call: TRBJ2-7; clone_size: -; cdr3_length: 15; v_call: TRBV7-9
cdr3_nt: TGTGCCAGTACCCTGAGAGGCCCAACTAGCGGGAGGAATGAGCAGTTCTTC; cdr3_aa: CASTLRGPTSGRNEQFF; d_call: TRBD2; j_call: TRBJ2-1; clone_size: -; cdr3_length: 17; v_call: TRBV19
cdr3_nt: TGTGCCAGCAGTTTAGTTAGCACAGATACGCAGTATTTT; cdr3_aa: CASSLVSTDTQYF; d_call: -; j_call: TRBJ2-3; clone_size: -; cdr3_length: 13; v_call: TRBV6-9
cdr3_nt: TGTGCCACTCAAGGGAACAGGGGAAATCCAGATACGCAGTATTTT; cdr3_aa: CATQGNRGNPDTQYF; d_call: TRBD1; j_call: TRBJ2-3; clone_size: few; cdr3_length: 15; v_call: TRBV24-1
cdr3_nt: TGTGCCAGCAGCCGGACAGGCAACTATGGCTACACCTTC; cdr3_aa: CASSRTGNYGYTF; d_call: TRBD1; j_call: TRBJ1-2; clone_size: -; cdr3_length: 13; v_call: TRBV7-2
cdr3_nt: TGCGCCAGCAGCTTATCCTGGACAGGGAAGGTAAACATTCAGTACTTC; cdr3_aa: CASSLSWTGKVNIQYF; d_call: TRBD1; j_call: TRBJ2-4; clone_size: few; cdr3_length: 16; v_call: TRBV5-1